The 30 T cell receptor beta chains presented below share a single source sample, sequenced in a study of T-cell reconstitution after alpha-beta-depleted transplantation in children. It was with unique molecular identifiers that the TCRbeta library was prepared. One entry per CDR3 protein, called by TCRdb with MiXCR from the PCR reads. Here the sample spans some 840,000 distinct CDR3 sequences, approximately 15% being singletons. The sample was PBMCs, mostly from graft donor cells, taken 360 days after TCRalphabeta/CD19-depleted stem cell transplant. All receptors derive from a male patient between 10 and 17 years old who had a stem cell transplant for acute lymphoblastic leukemia, so the T cells may come from the graft donor.

Only a few counts were recorded for this clonotype. The J gene is TRBJ2-2, the V gene TRBV7-9; D gene unclear. Trimming removed 3 bases at V and 7 bases at J, with 9 bases between. The CDR3 has 13 residues. CDR1 is SEHNR and CDR2 is FQNEAQ in the germline V gene (reference sequence). DNA of the CDR3: TGTGCCAGCAGCTTTGACGGTTTCGGGGAGCTGTTTTTT. Translated, it gives CASSFDGFGELFF.

The chain has TRBV12-3 or TRBV12-4 and TRBJ1-1; no clear D gene. The CDR3 consists of 13 residues. The V end lost 6 bases, the J end lost 3 bases, and 11 bases lay between the germline ends. The CDR3 reads CASSSPHDTEAFF. For the CDR3, the DNA is TGTGCCAGCAGCTCCCCACACGACACTGAAGCTTTCTTT.

The rearrangement links TRBV7-2 to TRBJ2-1; 7 nucleotides align to TRBD1. The CDR3 contains 14 residues. Trimming at V came to 6 bases and at J to 2 bases, leaving 4 bases not matched to a gene. The germline CDR1 and CDR2 sequences are SGHTA and FQGNSA. CDR3 loop: CASRAGTAYNEQFF. In DNA, the CDR3 is TGTGCCAGCAGGGCCGGGACAGCCTACAATGAGCAGTTCTTC.

The V gene is TRBV20-1, the J gene TRBJ2-3; 14 bases map to TRBD2. The CDR3 runs to 18 residues. V shed 6 bases and J 2 bases; nucleotides not matched to a gene: 13. In germline, CDR1 is DFQATT, CDR2 SNEGSKA (reference sequence). This CDR3 reads CSAPRTSGRTYPTDTQYF. CDR3 bases: TGCAGTGCACCCAGGACTAGCGGGAGGACATACCCCACAGATACGCAGTATTTT.

This clonotype turned up a few times. The chain uses TRBV29-1 and TRBJ1-5, with D uncertain. With 7 bases removed from V and 8 bases from J, the gap between germline ends came to 18 bases. Germline V gene data show CDR1 as SQVTM and CDR2 as ANQGSEA. The CDR3 covers 13 residues. CDR3 nucleotides: TGCAGCGCACCCGGGTCGGGAGTAAAGCCCCAGCATTTT. It codes for CSAPGSGVKPQHF.

The V call is TRBV5-5, the J call TRBJ2-1; 7 nucleotides line up with TRBD2. This CDR3 comprises 17 residues. V dropped 3 bases and J dropped 4; count of bases not matched to a gene: 13. Germline CDR1 SGHKS, CDR2 YYEKEE (reference sequence). Here the CDR3 reads CASSWGLVLAVYNEQFF. The CDR3 nucleotides read TGTGCCAGCAGCTGGGGCCTGGTCCTAGCGGTTTACAATGAGCAGTTCTTC.

This chain uses TRBV19 with TRBJ1-1; no clear D gene. The germline V gene encodes CDR1 LNHDA and CDR2 SQIVND (reference sequence). This CDR3 comprises 15 residues. Trimming took off 3 bases at V and 1 base at J, with 12 bases between the two ends. The CDR3 protein is CASSMESVANTEAFF. CDR3 in DNA: TGTGCCAGTAGTATGGAGTCGGTCGCGAACACTGAAGCTTTCTTT. The complete variable domain, with remaining parts taken from reference TRBV19 and TRBJ1-1, reads DGGITQSPKYLFRKEGQNVTLSCEQNLNHDAMYWYRQDPGQGLRLIYYSQIVNDFQKGDIAEGYSVSREKKESFPLTVTSAQKNPTAFYLCASSMESVANTEAFFGQGTRLTVV.

The chain combines TRBV7-9 with TRBJ2-2; unclear D gene. Trimming shortened V by 5 bases and J by 1 base, and 17 bases separated the two germline ends. CDR3 length equals 17 residues. Looked up from germline, CDR1 is SEHNR and CDR2 is FQNEAQ (reference sequence). Here the CDR3 reads CASSPDPATMNTGELFF. The CDR3 DNA reads TGTGCCAGCAGCCCGGACCCAGCAACCATGAACACCGGGGAGCTGTTTTTT.

This clonotype was counted only a few times. The chain is built from TRBV12-3 or TRBV12-4 and TRBJ2-3; TRBD2 is a possible D gene (5 bases). This CDR3 comprises 16 residues. V lost 2 bases, J lost 0 bases, and 12 bases lay in between. This chain's CDR3 is CASSLRWTASTDTQYF. In nucleotides, the CDR3 is TGTGCCAGCAGTTTAAGGTGGACTGCCAGCACAGATACGCAGTATTTT.

This clonotype was found many times. The gene calls are TRBV20-1 and TRBJ1-6; 9 nucleotides align to TRBD1. In germline, CDR1 is DFQATT, CDR2 SNEGSKA (reference sequence). The length of the CDR3 is 15 residues. V lost 3 bases, J lost 1 base, and 1 base stayed unmatched. Written as DNA, the CDR3 is TGCAGTGCTAGGGACAGGGGTTCCTATAATTCACCCCTCCACTTT. It specifies CSARDRGSYNSPLHF.

J is TRBJ2-3 and V is TRBV6-5; D may be TRBD2 (6 bases). The CDR3 covers 19 residues. Germline loops: CDR1 MNHEY, CDR2 SVGAGI. V shed 0 bases and J shed 2 bases, with 21 bases lying between them. The CDR3 nucleotides read TGTGCCAGCAGTTACTCGTTCGGTCCCTTTGCGGGATTCACAGATACGCAGTATTTT. Protein: CASSYSFGPFAGFTDTQYF.

This clonotype has only a few counts. This chain connects TRBV12-3 or TRBV12-4 to TRBJ1-1; D gene ambiguous. CDR3 length: 15 residues. V lost 6 bases, J lost 5 bases, and 19 bases lay in between. CDR3 coding DNA: TGTGCCAGCAGATCTACCATCCAAGGGCGGACTGAAGCTTTCTTT. This codes for CASRSTIQGRTEAFF.

This clonotype occurred a few times. The V and J genes are TRBV5-1 and TRBJ2-3, with no clear D. The CDR3 contains 16 residues. Per germline, CDR1 SGHRS and CDR2 YFSETQ. Trimming took 2 bases from V and 2 from J, leaving 15 bases between them. The CDR3 region is CASSFIGRPPTDTQYF. The CDR3 nucleotides read TGCGCCAGCAGCTTCATCGGGCGGCCGCCCACAGATACGCAGTATTTT. Drawing the rest from reference TRBV5-1 and TRBJ2-3, the complete variable domain is KAGVTQTPRYLIKTRGQQVTLSCSPISGHRSVSWYQQTPGQGLQFLFEYFSETQRNKGNFPGRFSGRQFSNSRSEMNVSTLELGDSALYLCASSFIGRPPTDTQYFGPGTRLTVL.

The genes are TRBV5-1 and TRBJ2-7, with 7 bases identical to TRBD2. The CDR3 is 14 amino acids. The junction had 4 bases not matched to a gene; V was cut back by 4 bases and J by 0 bases. Germline values: CDR1 SGHRS, CDR2 YFSETQ. CDR3 sequence (DNA): TGCGCCAGCAGCGCCGCTAGCGGCTCCTACGAGCAGTACTTC. This codes for CASSAASGSYEQYF.

This clonotype showed up just a few times. The chain carries TRBV7-8 and TRBJ2-3, with 8 bases identical to TRBD1. J was trimmed by 2 bases and V by 5 bases; bases with no gene match: 6. Germline CDR1 reads SGHVS; CDR2 reads FQNEAQ. The CDR3 runs to 15 residues. CDR3 region: CASSPRDRNTDTQYF. Here the CDR3 DNA reads TGTGCCAGCAGCCCTCGGGACAGGAACACAGATACGCAGTATTTT.

This sequence joins TRBV3-1 and TRBJ1-4; D gene ambiguous. This CDR3 spans 16 amino acids. With 2 bases removed from V and 0 bases from J, the gap between germline ends came to 10 bases. Per germline, CDR1 LGHDT and CDR2 YNNKEL (reference sequence). In DNA, the CDR3 is TGTGCCAGCAGCCAACCCCGAAGTGCAACTAATGAAAAACTGTTTTTT. Translating gives CASSQPRSATNEKLFF. The full variable domain, in which reference TRBV3-1 and TRBJ1-4 provide the parts outside the CDR3, is DTAVSQTPKYLVTQMGNDKSIKCEQNLGHDTMYWYKQDSKKFLKIMFSYNNKELIINETVPNRFSPKSPDKAHLNLHINSLELGDSAVYFCASSQPRSATNEKLFFGSGTQLSVL.

This clonotype was seen only a few times. The chain joins TRBV7-9 to TRBJ2-5, with D possibly being TRBD2 (5 bases). Trimming cost V 8 bases and J 5 bases, with 21 bases left between them. The CDR3 runs 15 residues. Germline lookup yields CDR1 SEHNR and CDR2 FQNEAQ (reference sequence). This chain's CDR3 is CASGSRADSRETQYF. The CDR3 DNA follows: TGTGCCAGCGGTTCGCGGGCTGACTCAAGGGAGACCCAGTACTTC.

This clonotype has more than one count but fewer than ten. The chain carries TRBV4-1 and TRBJ2-5; 8 nucleotides align to TRBD1. The CDR3 has 17 amino acids. Germline values: CDR1 MGHRA, CDR2 YSYEKL. The trim removed 1 base at V and 7 bases at J, leaving 14 bases unmatched. CDR3: CASSQGRTGRLRWTQYF. The CDR3 DNA follows: TGCGCCAGCAGCCAAGGTCGGACAGGGAGATTAAGATGGACCCAGTACTTC.

This clonotype showed up many times. The J gene is TRBJ1-1, the V gene TRBV12-3 or TRBV12-4, with D perhaps TRBD1 (5 bases). This CDR3 contains 16 residues. The V end lost 6 bases, the J end lost 6 bases, and 23 bases lay between the germline ends. CDR3 in amino acids: CASSSTWGLGQAEAFF. In DNA form, the CDR3 reads TGTGCCAGCAGCTCAACCTGGGGTCTGGGGCAGGCTGAAGCTTTCTTT.

Only a few counts were recorded for this clonotype. The chain has TRBV19 and TRBJ2-5; 7 nucleotides agree with TRBD2. The trim removed 3 bases at V and 5 bases at J, leaving 9 bases unmatched. The CDR3 totals 15 residues. The germline V gene has CDR1 LNHDA and CDR2 SQIVND (reference sequence). The DNA for the CDR3 is TGTGCCAGTAGTATTGGAGAGGGAGGGCCGGAGACCCAGTACTTC. Translation gives CASSIGEGGPETQYF.

This clonotype was picked up many times. V is TRBV5-6 and J is TRBJ2-7; 7 bases agree with TRBD1. Germline CDR1 and CDR2: SGHDT and YYEEEE. Trimming removed 4 bases from V and 0 bases from J; junction bases left unmatched: 10. The CDR3 contains 16 residues. The CDR3 here is CASSTRQGGGSYEQYF. The CDR3 DNA is TGTGCCAGCAGCACCAGACAGGGTGGCGGCTCCTACGAGCAGTACTTC.

Only a few counts were recorded for this clonotype. The chain has TRBV24-1 and TRBJ2-3; D may match TRBD1 or TRBD2 (5 bases each). The CDR3 totals 18 residues. CDR1 is KGHDR and CDR2 is SFDVKD in the germline V gene. Trimming pared 2 bases from V and 2 bases from J, leaving 19 bases between. CDR3 region: CATSDSTPGPTFTDTQYF. DNA for the CDR3: TGTGCCACCAGTGATTCAACCCCGGGACCAACATTCACAGATACGCAGTATTTT.

This clonotype was seen at least ten times. The chain employs TRBV6-2 or TRBV6-3 and TRBJ2-5, with 12 bases aligning to TRBD2. The V and J ends lost 2 bases and 10 bases, in that order; junction bases with no gene match: 11. Germline loops: CDR1 MNHEY, CDR2 SVGEGT. This CDR3 spans 16 amino acids. The CDR3 coding sequence is TGTGCCAGCAGTTACCCGCTAGCGGGAGGGCGGTGGAGCCAGTACTTC. Its translation is CASSYPLAGGRWSQYF.

This clonotype showed up just once. V usage is TRBV24-1 and J usage is TRBJ2-5; 9 bases fit TRBD1. This CDR3 contains 14 residues. Germline-derived CDR1 and CDR2 are KGHDR and SFDVKD. J lost 5 bases, V lost 6 bases, and 6 bases had no gene match. The CDR3: CATSPGQGQETQYF. The CDR3 nucleotides read TGTGCCACCAGTCCCGGACAGGGGCAGGAGACCCAGTACTTC.

This clonotype was observed a handful of times. The gene calls are TRBV20-1 and TRBJ2-3; 10 bases map to TRBD2. The CDR3 runs 18 residues. Germline CDR1 is DFQATT and CDR2 is SNEGSKA (reference sequence). Unmatched junction bases numbered 18, after V lost 5 bases and J lost 4 bases. The CDR3 nucleotides read TGCAGTGCTGCGTCCCGCCCGATAGCGGGAGGTCCCCCAGATACGCAGTATTTT. Its translation is CSAASRPIAGGPPDTQYF.

This clonotype was detected only a few times. This chain uses TRBV12-3 or TRBV12-4 with TRBJ2-4, with D possibly TRBD2 on 6 matching bases. The CDR3 has 13 amino acids. The V and J ends lost 7 bases and 9 bases respectively, with 16 bases between them. The CDR3 coding sequence is TGTGCCAGCACCCCAGGGCTCGGGGGCATTCAGTACTTC. It yields the protein CASTPGLGGIQYF.

This clonotype was observed many times. J is TRBJ1-4 and V is TRBV7-9; 7 bases are shared with TRBD1. Germline CDR1 and CDR2: SEHNR and FQNEAQ (reference sequence). With V trimmed by 2 bases and J by 2 bases, 8 bases remained unmatched. CDR3 length equals 17 residues. CDR3 bases: TGTGCCAGCAGCTTATTAAACAGGGGTTTCACTAATGAAAAACTGTTTTTT. This translates into CASSLLNRGFTNEKLFF.

The rearrangement uses TRBV4-1 and TRBJ2-5; tentatively, D is TRBD2 (5 bases). Germline V lookup: CDR1 MGHRA, CDR2 YSYEKL. CDR3 size: 13 residues. Trimming took off 3 bases at V and 5 bases at J, with 10 bases between the two ends. DNA for the CDR3: TGCGCCAGCAGCCAGACGGACTGGGAGACCCAGTACTTC. The encoded protein is CASSQTDWETQYF.

There are a few counts of this clonotype. The J gene is TRBJ1-2, the V gene TRBV20-1; 9 bases match TRBD1. The CDR3 length is 15 residues. Trimming took 2 bases from V and 4 from J; bases not matched to a gene: 8. In germline, CDR1 is DFQATT, CDR2 SNEGSKA (reference sequence). The CDR3 is CSARYRDRDLYGYTF. CDR3 nucleotide sequence: TGCAGTGCTAGATACCGGGACAGGGACCTCTATGGCTACACCTTC.

The genes are TRBV10-1 and TRBJ2-7, with 7 positions matching TRBD2. This CDR3 comprises 15 residues. CDR1 is WNHNN, CDR2 SYGVQD, per germline (reference sequence). The ends lost 2 bases at V and 3 bases at J; junction bases unmatched: 7. The CDR3 sequence is CASSEGLDPLYEQYF. Written as DNA, the CDR3 is TGCGCCAGCAGTGAGGGACTAGACCCTCTCTACGAGCAGTACTTC.